A single sample is the source of the 26 T cell receptor beta chains below, sequenced in a study of blood T cells in healthy people across ages. A second PCR, run for roughly 7 to 12 cycles, used a sample-barcoded 5' primer plus a J-beta primer mix. TCRdb itself ran the 5' RACE reads through MiXCR, one entry per CDR3 protein. Found here are more than 800,000 distinct CDR3 sequences, around 30% of them singletons; the top ten hold 15% to 20%. Specimen: blood. These receptors all stem from a woman older than 75 in good health.

Note on this clonotype: This could be a read error, since a much larger clone is one nucleotide away. The chain carries TRBV18 and TRBJ2-5; D gene ambiguous. CDR3 length: 13 amino acids. Looked up from germline, CDR1 is KGHSH and CDR2 is LQKENI. Trimming stripped 2 bases from V and 11 bases from J, with 15 bases between. The CDR3 nucleotides read TGTGCCAGCTCACCAGTTAAATACCATGAGCAGTACTTC. This encodes CASSPVKYHEQYF.

This clonotype was recorded a few times. The CDR3 DNA follows: TGCAGTGCTAGGAGATCGCGATACACTGAAGCTTTCTTT. As protein: CSARRSRYTEAFF. The chain carries TRBV20-1 and TRBJ1-1; D is unresolved. With 3 bases removed from V and 3 bases from J, the gap between germline ends came to 11 bases. This CDR3 contains 13 residues. Germline V gene data show CDR1 as DFQATT and CDR2 as SNEGSKA (reference sequence).

The chain recombines TRBV20-1 with TRBJ1-1; D call uncertain. V was pared by 2 bases and J by 5 bases, with 12 bases between. Germline lookup yields CDR1 DFQATT and CDR2 SNEGSKA (reference sequence). There are 13 residues in the CDR3. CDR3 bases: TGCAGTGCTAGACAACCCCTTAGGACTGAAGCTTTCTTT. Protein sequence: CSARQPLRTEAFF.

The gene calls are TRBV7-2 and TRBJ1-4; D gene unclear. Trimming took 8 bases from V and 5 from J, leaving 15 bases between them. CDR1 is SGHTA and CDR2 is FQGNSA in the germline V gene. The CDR3 sequence is 14 residues long. The CDR3 bases are TGTGCCAGCGCCTCACGGTGGGGAAATGAAAAACTGTTTTTT. Protein: CASASRWGNEKLFF.

This clonotype has ten or more counts. V usage is TRBV20-1 and J usage is TRBJ1-2, with D uncertain. CDR3 length: 13 residues. Germline CDR1 DFQATT, CDR2 SNEGSKA (reference sequence). The V gene lost 4 bases and the J gene lost 3 bases, with 12 bases spanning the gap. As DNA, the CDR3 is TGCAGTGCTAAGCCCGGGGATTACTATGGCTACACCTTC. Translation gives CSAKPGDYYGYTF.

This clonotype has at least ten counts. V is TRBV5-5 and J is TRBJ1-2; no definite D call. This CDR3 region has 15 residues. The germline V gene encodes CDR1 SGHKS and CDR2 YYEKEE (reference sequence). Trimming removed 2 bases at V and 4 bases at J, with 15 bases between. The CDR3: CASSFRVEPGYGYTF. The CDR3 nucleotides read TGTGCCAGCAGCTTCCGCGTCGAACCTGGCTATGGCTACACCTTC.

For this clonotype: Being one base from a much bigger clone, this may be a read error. The J gene is TRBJ2-7, the V gene TRBV28, with 11 bases fitting TRBD2. CDR1 and CDR2 from the germline V gene are MDHEN and SYDVKM. V shed 3 bases, J shed 0 bases, and the junction held 1 base outside the gene matches. The length of the CDR3 is 15 residues. The CDR3 DNA reads TGTGCCAGCAGTTTTACTAGCGGGAGCTCCTACGAGCAGTACTTC. Translation gives CASSFTSGSSYEQYF.

Only a few counts were recorded for this clonotype. The chain joins TRBV30 to TRBJ1-4; D unclear. CDR1 is GTSNPN, CDR2 SVGIG, per germline (reference sequence). V gave up 0 bases and J gave up 3 bases, with 11 bases separating them. This CDR3 has 15 amino acids. In DNA form, the CDR3 reads TGTGCCTGGAGTGTAAATAGGGCCGCTAATGAAAAACTGTTTTTT. It specifies CAWSVNRAANEKLFF.

This clonotype was counted only a few times. The chain combines TRBV20-1 with TRBJ1-1; TRBD1 is a possible D gene (5 bases). V lost 3 bases and J 3 bases, leaving 14 bases between the germline ends. CDR1 is DFQATT and CDR2 is SNEGSKA in the germline V gene (reference sequence). This CDR3 region has 14 residues. CDR3 protein: CSARKWGGDTEAFF. The CDR3 DNA follows: TGCAGTGCTAGGAAATGGGGGGGGGACACTGAAGCTTTCTTT.

This clonotype turned up a few times. The J gene is TRBJ2-1, the V gene TRBV12-3 or TRBV12-4; D unclear. V lost 6 bases, J lost 4 bases, and 13 bases lay in between. The CDR3 runs to 14 residues. In DNA form, the CDR3 reads TGTGCCAGCAGAGGACCCGACCTATACAATGAGCAGTTCTTC. Its protein is CASRGPDLYNEQFF.

This clonotype has a count of ten or more. The V and J genes are TRBV20-1 and TRBJ2-7; TRBD1 matches at 7 bases. Per the germline V gene, CDR1 is DFQATT and CDR2 is SNEGSKA (reference sequence). The junction had 4 bases not matched to a gene; V was cut back by 5 bases and J by 6 bases. The CDR3 contains 11 residues. The chain's CDR3 is CSAGTAPEQYF. For the CDR3, the DNA is TGCAGTGCTGGGACAGCACCCGAGCAGTACTTC.

This clonotype was observed many times. This chain links TRBV7-2 with TRBJ1-6; D is undetermined. Trimming pared 5 bases from V and 5 bases from J, leaving 10 bases between. Germline V CDR1 and CDR2: SGHTA, FQGNSA. The CDR3 spans 14 residues. CDR3 protein: CASSTRQHNSPLHF. The CDR3 DNA reads TGTGCCAGCAGCACGAGGCAGCATAATTCACCCCTCCACTTT. Together with reference TRBV7-2 and TRBJ1-6, the CDR3 gives the full variable domain: GAGVSQSPSNKVTEKGKDVELRCDPISGHTALYWYRQSLGQGLEFLIYFQGNSAPDKSGLPSDRFSAERTGGSVSTLTIQRTQQEDSAVYLCASSTRQHNSPLHFGNGTRLTVT.

With respect to this clonotype: A much larger clone differs by one base, so this may be a read error. The J gene is TRBJ1-5, the V gene TRBV20-1; D unresolved. The CDR3 sequence is 13 residues long. Germline V gene sequence: CDR1 DFQATT, CDR2 SNEGSKA (reference sequence). CDR3 bases: TGCATTGCTAGTCGAGATAGCAATCAGCCCCAGCATTTT. Its translation: CIASRDSNQPQHF.

J is TRBJ1-2 and V is TRBV30, with unresolved D. CDR1 is GTSNPN and CDR2 is SVGIG in the germline V gene (reference sequence). V lost 5 bases, J lost 7 bases, and 5 bases lay in between. The CDR3 extends over 9 amino acids. CDR3 sequence: CAWGRGYTF. CDR3 in DNA: TGTGCCTGGGGCCGTGGCTACACCTTC.

V gene TRBV20-1 combines with J gene TRBJ2-3; D unresolved. Germline loops: CDR1 DFQATT, CDR2 SNEGSKA (reference sequence). The germline V and J ends were trimmed by 4 bases and 0 bases, with 17 bases remaining between them. CDR3 length: 16 residues. CDR3 sequence reads: CSAIFRGVSSTDTQYF. The CDR3 nucleotides read TGCAGTGCTATATTCCGCGGCGTATCTAGCACAGATACGCAGTATTTT.

Regarding this clonotype: The junction departs from germline at one end; a sequencing error may be responsible. The chain employs TRBV20-1 and TRBJ2-1; 9 positions match TRBD2. The germline CDR1 and CDR2 sequences are DFQATT and SNEGSKA (reference sequence). The CDR3 spans 14 residues. The CDR3 loop is CSARVSGGTNEQFF. Here the CDR3 DNA reads TGCAGTGCCAGAGTAAGCGGGGGGACCAATGAGCAGTTCTTC.

The rearrangement joins TRBV27 to TRBJ2-3; 9 bases fit TRBD2. Germline V gene lookup returns CDR1 MNHEY and CDR2 SMNVEV (reference sequence). Trimming took 2 bases from V and 1 from J; bases not matched to a gene: 4. The CDR3 is 16 amino acids. The CDR3 sequence is CASSLAGGPGTDTQYF. The CDR3 nucleotides read TGTGCCAGCAGTTTAGCGGGGGGGCCCGGCACAGATACGCAGTATTTT.

This clonotype was seen ten or more times. V and J are TRBV6-2 or TRBV6-3 and TRBJ2-7; D possibly uses TRBD1 or TRBD2 (5 bases each). V was clipped by 6 bases and J by 9 bases, with 15 bases between them. This CDR3 is built from 12 residues. CDR1 and CDR2 from the germline V gene are MNHEY and SVGEGT. The CDR3: CASSPQGGGQYF. In nucleotides, the CDR3 is TGTGCCAGCAGCCCTCAGGGTGGAGGGCAGTACTTC.

The chain couples TRBV9 to TRBJ1-2; D not certain. The CDR3 is 15 residues long. Germline CDR1 and CDR2: SGDLS and YYNGEE. Deletions cut 0 bases from V and 2 bases from J, with 11 bases between. The CDR3 spells CASSVVAGHNYGYTF. The CDR3 DNA sequence: TGTGCCAGCAGCGTAGTGGCAGGCCACAACTATGGCTACACCTTC.

This clonotype was seen repeatedly, ten times or more. This chain uses TRBV6-2 or TRBV6-3 with TRBJ2-5; 7 bases match TRBD1. The V gene's germline CDR1 is MNHEY and CDR2 SVGEGT. The CDR3 contains 14 residues. With 8 bases clipped from V and 2 bases from J, the junction kept 8 bases outside the gene matches. CDR3 amino acids: CASHIPGQQETQYF. CDR3 in DNA: TGTGCCAGCCATATTCCGGGACAGCAAGAGACCCAGTACTTC.

This clonotype was found many times. J is TRBJ2-1 and V is TRBV11-2; the D is unclear. The CDR3 consists of 11 residues. The V end lost 1 base, the J end lost 9 bases, and 4 bases lay between the germline ends. Germline V CDR1 and CDR2: SGHAT, FQNNGV. CDR3 region: CASSLGPEQFF. The CDR3 nucleotides are TGTGCCAGCAGCTTAGGGCCTGAGCAGTTCTTC.

This clonotype has a single count. The rearrangement joins TRBV10-3 to TRBJ1-4; no reliable D call. Per the germline V gene, CDR1 is ENHRY and CDR2 is SYGVKD. CDR3 length: 16 residues. V gave up 0 bases and J gave up 8 bases, with 16 bases separating them. The CDR3 DNA is TGTGCCATCAGTGAGTCCCTGGACCCTTATGAGGAAAAACTGTTTTTT. It is translated as CAISESLDPYEEKLFF.

This clonotype was recorded many times. The chain carries TRBV28 and TRBJ2-4; D uncertain. Deletions cut 2 bases from V and 0 bases from J, with 11 bases between. The CDR3 is 16 residues long. Germline V gene lookup returns CDR1 MDHEN and CDR2 SYDVKM. Here the CDR3 DNA reads TGTGCCAGCAGTTTACTAAGGGCCCAAGCCAAAAACATTCAGTACTTC. Its protein is CASSLLRAQAKNIQYF.

The V and J genes are TRBV20-1 and TRBJ2-7, with D possibly matching TRBD2 (6 bases). This CDR3 is built from 13 residues. Trimming shortened V by 5 bases and J by 5 bases, and 16 bases separated the two germline ends. From germline, CDR1 is DFQATT and CDR2 SNEGSKA (reference sequence). Here the CDR3 reads CSALGGSIDEQYF. CDR3 sequence (DNA): TGCAGTGCTCTGGGGGGATCCATCGACGAGCAGTACTTC.

This clonotype has only a few counts. The V and J genes are TRBV27 and TRBJ1-4, with D unclear. The CDR3 runs 15 residues. Germline V gene data show CDR1 as MNHEY and CDR2 as SMNVEV (reference sequence). V was cut by 3 bases and J by 10 bases, with 18 bases left in between. CDR3 region: CASSLGSGPPSKLFF. In DNA form, the CDR3 reads TGTGCCAGCAGTTTGGGTTCCGGGCCTCCTTCAAAACTGTTTTTT.

The chain carries TRBV7-2 and TRBJ2-7, with D perhaps TRBD2 (5 bases). V lost 1 base, J lost 4 bases, and 11 bases lay in between. The germline V gene has CDR1 SGHTA and CDR2 FQGNSA. The CDR3 is 14 residues long. CDR3 DNA: TGTGCCAGCAGCTTAGGTATAGCGCTATACGAGCAGTACTTC. This encodes CASSLGIALYEQYF. Full variable domain (outside the CDR3, taken from reference TRBV7-2 and TRBJ2-7): GAGVSQSPSNKVTEKGKDVELRCDPISGHTALYWYRQSLGQGLEFLIYFQGNSAPDKSGLPSDRFSAERTGGSVSTLTIQRTQQEDSAVYLCASSLGIALYEQYFGPGTRLTVT.